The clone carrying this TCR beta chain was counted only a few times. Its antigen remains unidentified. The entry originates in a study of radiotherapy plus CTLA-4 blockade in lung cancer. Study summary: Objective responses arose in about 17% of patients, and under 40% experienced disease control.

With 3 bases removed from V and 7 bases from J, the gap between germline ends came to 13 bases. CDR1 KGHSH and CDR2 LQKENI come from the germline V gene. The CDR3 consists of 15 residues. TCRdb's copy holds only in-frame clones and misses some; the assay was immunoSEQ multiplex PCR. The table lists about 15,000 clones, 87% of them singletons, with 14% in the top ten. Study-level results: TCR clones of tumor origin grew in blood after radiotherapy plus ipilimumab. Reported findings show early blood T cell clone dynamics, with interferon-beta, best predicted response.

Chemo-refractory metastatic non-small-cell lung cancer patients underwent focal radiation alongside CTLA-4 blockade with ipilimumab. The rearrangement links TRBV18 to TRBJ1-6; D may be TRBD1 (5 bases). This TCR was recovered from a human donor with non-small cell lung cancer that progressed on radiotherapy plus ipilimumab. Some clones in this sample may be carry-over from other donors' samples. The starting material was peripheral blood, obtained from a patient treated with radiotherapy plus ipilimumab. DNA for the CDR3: TGTGCCAGCTCACCTGGACACATTAGGAATTCACCCCTCCACTTT. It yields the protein CASSPGHIRNSPLHF.